The sequence of this T cell receptor beta chain was determined in a study of tumor and adjacent non-tumor tissue in lung cancer. Study overall: There were roughly 11 adenocarcinoma, 2 squamous cell carcinoma and 1 small cell lung cancer cases. Whole-study findings and limits: Tumor repertoires had a smaller top 100 clone share than normal lung.

The sample holds one count of this clonotype. The target antigen is unknown. Trimming removed 6 bases at V and 4 bases at J, with 19 bases between. From germline, CDR1 is MNHNY and CDR2 SVGAGI (reference sequence). CDR3 length: 17 residues. The library came from three nested PCR rounds adapted from ARM-PCR protocols. TCRdb re-analysed the multiplex PCR reads in MiXCR, keeping a single row per CDR3 protein. In the table there are around 39,000 distinct CDR3 sequences, around three fifths of which are singletons. No cell sorting was done before RNA was extracted from the tissue. This non-tumor lung sample came from over 3 cm beyond the tumor edge.

The sample taken for sequencing was distant non-tumor lung tissue. This clonotype originated in a middle-aged man with non-small cell lung cancer. V is TRBV6-6 and J is TRBJ1-6; D gene unclear. DNA of the CDR3: TGTGCCAGCAGCTACGATGAGACGAGCTTATATAATTCACCCCTCCACTTT. Its protein is CASSYDETSLYNSPLHF.